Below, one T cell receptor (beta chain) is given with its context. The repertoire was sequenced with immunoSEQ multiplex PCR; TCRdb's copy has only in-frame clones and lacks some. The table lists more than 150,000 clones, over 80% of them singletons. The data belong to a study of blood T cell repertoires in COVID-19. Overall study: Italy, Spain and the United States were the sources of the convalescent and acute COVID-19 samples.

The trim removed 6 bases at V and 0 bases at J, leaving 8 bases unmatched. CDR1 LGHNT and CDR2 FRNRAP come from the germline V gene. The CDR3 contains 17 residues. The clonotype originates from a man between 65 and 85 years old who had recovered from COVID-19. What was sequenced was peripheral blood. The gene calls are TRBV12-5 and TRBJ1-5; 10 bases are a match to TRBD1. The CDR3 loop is CASGPGTGAYSNQPQHF. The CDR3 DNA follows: TGTGCTAGTGGACCGGGGACAGGGGCTTATAGCAATCAGCCCCAGCATTTT.